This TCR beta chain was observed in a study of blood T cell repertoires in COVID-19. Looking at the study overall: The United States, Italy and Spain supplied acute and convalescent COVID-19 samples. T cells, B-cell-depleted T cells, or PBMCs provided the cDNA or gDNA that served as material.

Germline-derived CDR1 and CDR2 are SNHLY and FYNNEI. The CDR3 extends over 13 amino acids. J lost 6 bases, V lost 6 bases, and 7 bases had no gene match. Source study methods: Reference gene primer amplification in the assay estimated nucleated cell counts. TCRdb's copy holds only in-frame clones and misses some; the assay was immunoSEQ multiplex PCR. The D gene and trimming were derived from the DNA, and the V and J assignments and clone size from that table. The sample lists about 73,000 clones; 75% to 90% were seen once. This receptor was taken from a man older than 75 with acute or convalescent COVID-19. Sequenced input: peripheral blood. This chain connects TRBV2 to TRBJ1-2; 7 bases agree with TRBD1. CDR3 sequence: CASSLTGTDGYTF. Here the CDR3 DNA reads TGTGCCAGCAGCCTGACAGGGACGGATGGCTACACCTTC.